The sequence of this T cell receptor (beta chain) was determined in a study of blood T cell repertoires in COVID-19. Overall study: The study drew acute and convalescent COVID-19 samples from the United States, Italy and Spain.

Produced via immunoSEQ multiplex PCR; TCRdb's table is partial and in-frame only. The sample has roughly 160,000 clones; roughly 87% are singletons. V dropped 5 bases and J dropped 6 bases, with 13 bases sitting between them. The CDR3 is made up of 13 amino acids. This clone was seen once. The chain has TRBV12-3 or TRBV12-4 and TRBJ1-1, with a weak D call TRBD1 (6 bases). The TCR originated in a woman aged 55-70 years who had recovered from COVID-19. The sample taken for sequencing was peripheral blood. CDR3 DNA sequence: TGTGCCAGCAGTCCTCAGCAGGGGTCTGAAGCTTTCTTT. It translates to CASSPQQGSEAFF.